The 24 T cell receptor beta chains presented below share a single source sample, sequenced in a study of T cell responses to AZD1222 COVID-19 vaccine listed by TCRdb under 2021. What this sample's time point label stands for: baseline before first vaccination. Library preparation used the immunoSEQ multiplex PCR assay. The table comes from immuneACCESS by way of TCRdb, which keeps in-frame sequences with V and J called. Part of the clones is missing from these tables; in studies checked, under half for an unresolved V gene and the rest for unknown reasons. For this sample the table gives 120,000 or so clones, of which approximately 88% were detected only once. Approximately 5.4% of the sample goes to the ten largest clones. Sequences were derived from peripheral blood, sampled on day 0 of AZD1222 vaccination. The receptors were gathered from an adult in good health.

V and J are TRBV11-3 and TRBJ2-3; possibly TRBD2 for D (6 bases). The germline V gene has CDR1 SGHNT and CDR2 YENEEA. The V gene lost 1 base and the J gene lost 2 bases, with 7 bases spanning the gap. The CDR3 has 14 amino acids. The CDR3 is CASSLGGNTDTQYF. The CDR3 nucleotides read TGTGCCAGCAGCTTAGGCGGGAACACAGATACGCAGTATTTT.

This clone came up a few times. The chain has TRBV19 and TRBJ2-1; 7 bases are a match to TRBD1. J was trimmed by 8 bases and V by 5 bases; bases with no gene match: 9. This CDR3 spans 14 amino acids. The germline V gene encodes CDR1 LNHDA and CDR2 SQIVND (reference sequence). CDR3 DNA: TGTGCCAGTAGTCTCGGACAGGCCTGGGATGAGCAGTTCTTC. Encoded protein: CASSLGQAWDEQFF.

The chain is built from TRBV7-2 and TRBJ1-2, with unresolved D. The CDR3 extends over 12 amino acids. Germline V gene data show CDR1 as SGHTA and CDR2 as FQGNSA. V lost 1 base, J lost 8 bases, and 8 bases lay in between. CDR3 coding DNA: TGTGCCAGCAGCTTAGAAGTGGGGGGCTACACCTTC. Its protein is CASSLEVGGYTF. Variable domain in full (rest from reference TRBV7-2 and TRBJ1-2): GAGVSQSPSNKVTEKGKDVELRCDPISGHTALYWYRQSLGQGLEFLIYFQGNSAPDKSGLPSDRFSAERTGGSVSTLTIQRTQQEDSAVYLCASSLEVGGYTFGSGTRLTVV.

The rearrangement uses TRBV19 and TRBJ1-1; no clear D gene. V lost 0 bases and J 1 base, leaving 6 bases between the germline ends. This CDR3 has 14 residues. Germline V gene data show CDR1 as LNHDA and CDR2 as SQIVND (reference sequence). The CDR3 loop reads CASSIDHRNTEAFF. CDR3 coding DNA: TGTGCCAGTAGTATAGATCATCGGAACACTGAAGCTTTCTTT.

This chain connects TRBV28 to TRBJ2-1, with D tentatively TRBD1 (6 bases). This CDR3 has 16 amino acids. Deletions cut 7 bases from V and 0 bases from J, with 16 bases between. The germline V gene has CDR1 MDHEN and CDR2 SYDVKM. The CDR3 DNA reads TGTGCCAGCAACCCGGGACAAGGGGTCTCCTACAATGAGCAGTTCTTC. Its protein is CASNPGQGVSYNEQFF.

V and J are TRBV12-2 and TRBJ2-3; the D call TRBD1 from the table was never checked on the DNA. TRBV12-2 is marked as a pseudogene. This CDR3 is 15 amino acids long. The CDR3 DNA reads as TGTGCAAGTCGTCGCCGGGACAGGGGAGCAGATACGCAGTATTTT. Translating gives CASRRRDRGADTQYF.

As regards this clone: Because the CDR3's place on the DNA is in doubt, the DNA is left out and the CDR3 is given as listed by TCRdb. The CDR3 region is CASSLAWGEGTFF. The J gene is TRBJ1-1, the V gene TRBV7-9. Germline values: CDR1 SEHNR, CDR2 FQNEAQ (reference sequence). The CDR3 has 13 amino acids, counting both end residues.

The rearrangement links TRBV7-9 to TRBJ2-2; 7 bases fit TRBD1. The CDR3 length is 15 residues. Looked up from germline, CDR1 is SEHNR and CDR2 is FQNEAQ (reference sequence). The V segment lost 5 bases and the J segment 6 bases; nucleotides outside the gene matches: 9. The DNA for the CDR3 is TGTGCCAGCAGCCTACAGGGGCATGAGGCCGGGGAGCTGTTTTTT. Amino acid sequence: CASSLQGHEAGELFF.

The gene calls are TRBV5-1 and TRBJ2-7; D call uncertain. The CDR3 length is 15 residues. The V and J ends lost 6 bases and 0 bases respectively, with 16 bases between them. From germline, CDR1 is SGHRS and CDR2 YFSETQ. The CDR3 region is CASKVLAGLSYEQYF. In DNA, the CDR3 is TGCGCCAGCAAAGTGTTGGCCGGCCTCTCCTACGAGCAGTACTTC.

The chain combines TRBV29-1 with TRBJ2-1; tentatively, D is TRBD1 or TRBD2 (6 bases each). Germline assignment: CDR1 SQVTM and CDR2 ANQGSEA. The CDR3 consists of 16 residues. Between the trimmed V and J ends, which lost 4 bases and 2 bases, there was a span of 18 bases. CDR3: CSVVKFGGTTYNEQFF. The CDR3, as DNA: TGCAGCGTTGTGAAATTCGGCGGGACAACCTACAATGAGCAGTTCTTC.

This chain links TRBV28 with TRBJ2-1; 11 bases map to TRBD2. V trimming: 6 bases; J trimming: 6 bases; junction bases outside the gene matches: 4. The CDR3 has 14 residues. Germline CDR1 reads MDHEN; CDR2 reads SYDVKM. CDR3 in amino acids: CASRPSGRSNEQFF. The CDR3 coding sequence is TGTGCCAGCAGACCTAGCGGGAGGTCCAATGAGCAGTTCTTC.

Written as DNA, the CDR3 is TGCAGCGTTGAGATCCCCACAGGGCTCTATGGCTACACCTTC. Its protein is CSVEIPTGLYGYTF. This rearrangement joins TRBV29-1 to TRBJ1-2, with D perhaps TRBD1 (6 bases). This CDR3 has 14 amino acids. Trimming pared 3 bases from V and 4 bases from J, leaving 15 bases between. Germline V gene sequence: CDR1 SQVTM, CDR2 ANQGSEA.

The CDR3 region has the DNA TGTGCCAGCAGCTTATGGGCTAGCGGGGGGGAAAGCGAGCAGTACTTC. This encodes CASSLWASGGESEQYF. The rearrangement uses TRBV7-6 and TRBJ2-7, with 12 positions matching TRBD2. The CDR3 spans 16 residues. Germline V lookup: CDR1 SGHVS, CDR2 FNYEAQ. J was trimmed by 6 bases and V by 2 bases; bases with no gene match: 8.

The chain is built from TRBV29-1 and TRBJ2-3; weak D call: TRBD2 (6 bases). V was pared by 3 bases and J by 6 bases, with 16 bases between. There are 14 residues in the CDR3. Germline lookup yields CDR1 SQVTM and CDR2 ANQGSEA. The DNA of the CDR3 is TGCAGCGTTGAGAGAGGGGTAGGGAGGGATACGCAGTATTTT. Protein: CSVERGVGRDTQYF.

The V call is TRBV20-1, the J call TRBJ2-7; 10 bases agree with TRBD2. With 3 bases clipped from V and 1 base from J, the junction kept 6 bases outside the gene matches. The CDR3 is 15 amino acids. CDR1 and CDR2 from the germline V gene are DFQATT and SNEGSKA (reference sequence). This chain's CDR3 is CSASSGTSDSYEQYF. CDR3 coding DNA: TGCAGTGCTAGTTCCGGGACTAGCGATTCCTACGAGCAGTACTTC.

This sequence joins TRBV4-3 and TRBJ2-5; D call uncertain. The germline V gene encodes CDR1 LGHNA and CDR2 YSLEER. This CDR3 comprises 14 residues. V gave up 0 bases and J gave up 3 bases, with 8 bases separating them. In DNA, the CDR3 is TGCGCCAGCAGCCAAGAAAAATATGAAGAGACCCAGTACTTC. This gives the protein CASSQEKYEETQYF.

This chain uses TRBV6-4 with TRBJ2-1; D may be TRBD2 (6 bases). There are 15 residues in the CDR3. Trimming stripped 6 bases from V and 4 bases from J, with 16 bases between. The germline CDR1 and CDR2 sequences are MRHNA and SNTAGT. The CDR3 DNA reads TGTGCCAGCAGCCCTGGGAGCGGGCCGTACAATGAGCAGTTCTTC. Translated: CASSPGSGPYNEQFF.

The V and J genes are TRBV9 and TRBJ2-3; TRBD1 is a possible D gene (6 bases). This CDR3 is 13 amino acids long. Trimming stripped 4 bases from V and 5 bases from J, with 11 bases between. Germline V gene lookup returns CDR1 SGDLS and CDR2 YYNGEE. This CDR3 reads CASSINREDTQYF. The DNA for the CDR3 is TGTGCCAGCAGCATTAACAGGGAAGATACGCAGTATTTT.

CDR3 sequence (DNA): TGTGCCAGCAGTGAAAGTACACCCTATAGCTCCTATAATTCACCCCTCCACTTT. Protein: CASSESTPYSSYNSPLHF. V is TRBV6-1 and J is TRBJ1-6, with D uncertain. V was trimmed by 2 bases and J by 0 bases, leaving 14 bases between them. Germline CDR1 MNHNS, CDR2 SASEGT. This CDR3 contains 18 residues.

This CDR3 reads CATSDLGLDTDTQYF. CDR3 in DNA: TGTGCCACCAGTGATTTGGGACTAGACACAGATACGCAGTATTTT. The chain carries TRBV24-1 and TRBJ2-3; 7 bases fit TRBD2. The germline V gene has CDR1 KGHDR and CDR2 SFDVKD. This CDR3 is 15 amino acids long. The V segment lost 0 bases and the J segment 2 bases; nucleotides outside the gene matches: 1.

The V call is TRBV5-1, the J call TRBJ1-3, with unresolved D. Germline V gene lookup returns CDR1 SGHRS and CDR2 YFSETQ. The V gene lost 3 bases and the J gene lost 4 bases, with 11 bases spanning the gap. CDR3 length: 14 residues. In nucleotides, the CDR3 is TGCGCCAGCAGCTCCCCAGGACGGGGAAACACCATATATTTT. Protein: CASSSPGRGNTIYF. The variable domain in full, completed from reference TRBV5-1 and TRBJ1-3, reads KAGVTQTPRYLIKTRGQQVTLSCSPISGHRSVSWYQQTPGQGLQFLFEYFSETQRNKGNFPGRFSGRQFSNSRSEMNVSTLELGDSALYLCASSSPGRGNTIYFGEGSWLTVV.

The chain combines TRBV11-3 with TRBJ1-4; D is unclear. Germline values: CDR1 SGHNT, CDR2 YENEEA. Trimming took 1 base from V and 2 from J, leaving 5 bases between them. This CDR3 spans 14 amino acids. CDR3 nucleotides: TGTGCCAGCAGCTTAGGAGGGACTAATGAAAAACTGTTTTTT. It yields the protein CASSLGGTNEKLFF. The full variable domain, its missing parts supplied by reference TRBV11-3 and TRBJ1-4, is EAGVVQSPRYKIIEKKQPVAFWCNPISGHNTLYWYLQNLGQGPELLIRYENEEAVDDSQLPKDRFSAERLKGVDSTLKIQPAELGDSAVYLCASSLGGTNEKLFFGSGTQLSVL.

This rearrangement joins TRBV19 to TRBJ2-5, with D tentatively TRBD1 (6 bases). The CDR3 extends over 14 amino acids. CDR1 is LNHDA, CDR2 SQIVND, per germline (reference sequence). V dropped 5 bases and J dropped 5 bases, with 15 bases sitting between them. The CDR3 DNA reads as TGTGCCAGTAGTCCGCAGGGGCGCAGGGAGACCCAGTACTTC. Its translation: CASSPQGRRETQYF. Combining the CDR3 with reference TRBV19 and TRBJ2-5 gives the whole variable domain DGGITQSPKYLFRKEGQNVTLSCEQNLNHDAMYWYRQDPGQGLRLIYYSQIVNDFQKGDIAEGYSVSREKKESFPLTVTSAQKNPTAFYLCASSPQGRRETQYFGPGTRLLVL.

The chain is built from TRBV30 and TRBJ1-1; D gene unclear. This CDR3 spans 14 amino acids. Germline V lookup: CDR1 GTSNPN, CDR2 SVGIG (reference sequence). The germline V and J ends were trimmed by 1 base and 4 bases, with 13 bases remaining between them. CDR3 coding DNA: TGTGCCTGGAGTGCTCTCCCCGTCGGCACTGAAGCTTTCTTT. This translates into CAWSALPVGTEAFF. The whole variable domain, filled in from reference TRBV30 and TRBJ1-1, reads SQTIHQWPATLVQPVGSPLSLECTVEGTSNPNLYWYRQAAGRGLQLLFYSVGIGQISSEVPQNLSASRPQDRQFILSSKKLLLSDSGFYLCAWSALPVGTEAFFGQGTRLTVV.